One and the same sample provided the 30 T cell receptor beta chains below, sequenced in a study of OX40 agonist ivuxolimab in advanced cancers. Produced via immunoSEQ multiplex PCR; TCRdb's table is partial and in-frame only. This table has about 17,000 clones, around nine tenths appearing once. The specimen was CD4+ or CD8+ T cells sorted from blood, collected in a trial of the OX40 agonist ivuxolimab. Receptor source: an adult with an advanced solid tumor such as melanoma, head and neck, liver or kidney cancer.

The chain links TRBV7-9 to TRBJ2-5, with TRBD2 identical over 9 bases. V trimming: 4 bases; J trimming: 4 bases; junction bases outside the gene matches: 13. This CDR3 comprises 17 residues. Germline CDR1 SEHNR, CDR2 FQNEAQ (reference sequence). CDR3 region: CASSSAGTSFEAETQYF. The DNA of the CDR3 is TGTGCCAGCAGCTCCGCCGGGACTAGCTTTGAGGCAGAGACCCAGTACTTC.

The gene calls are TRBV4-2 and TRBJ1-2; D is undetermined. The CDR3 spans 12 residues. Germline assignment: CDR1 LGHNA and CDR2 YNFKEQ. Trimming left V 0 bases short and J 6 bases short, with 5 bases between. The CDR3 sequence is CASSQDTDGYTF. The CDR3, as DNA: TGTGCCAGCAGCCAAGATACCGATGGCTACACCTTC.

V is TRBV6-5 and J is TRBJ1-1, with 7 bases identical to TRBD1. In germline, CDR1 is MNHEY, CDR2 SVGAGI. V lost 7 bases to trimming and J lost 7 bases; unmatched junction nucleotides: 12. The CDR3 has 14 residues. CDR3 amino acids: CASTLSRRGNEAFF. CDR3 DNA sequence: TGTGCCAGCACCCTTTCCCGCAGGGGGAATGAAGCTTTCTTT.

The chain employs TRBV30 and TRBJ2-7; TRBD2 is a possible D gene (6 bases). Germline CDR1 is GTSNPN and CDR2 is SVGIG (reference sequence). The length of the CDR3 is 12 residues. Trimming pared 5 bases from V and 7 bases from J, leaving 15 bases between. CDR3 nucleotides: TGTGCCTGGTTCCATGGGGCGGGAGAGCAGTACTTC. Encoded protein: CAWFHGAGEQYF.

The rearrangement uses TRBV19 and TRBJ2-1; 8 bases map to TRBD2. With 2 bases clipped from V and 6 bases from J, the junction kept 6 bases outside the gene matches. Germline values: CDR1 LNHDA, CDR2 SQIVND (reference sequence). The CDR3 spans 15 residues. CDR3 protein: CASSINGRAANEQFF. For the CDR3, the DNA is TGTGCCAGTAGTATAAACGGGAGGGCCGCCAATGAGCAGTTCTTC.

The chain uses TRBV11-3 and TRBJ2-5; TRBD1 is a possible D gene (5 bases). The J call could be wrong; TRBJ2-7 is a better fit for the DNA end. Germline CDR1 SGHNT, CDR2 YENEEA. The CDR3 is 12 residues long. This CDR3 reads CASSLGGHEQYF. As DNA, the CDR3 is TGTGCCAGCAGCTTAGGGGGCCACGAGCAGTACTTC.

The CDR3 nucleotides read TGTGCCAGCAGCTTCTCGGACGGGCCCACAGATACGCAGTATTTT. Its translation is CASSFSDGPTDTQYF. V is TRBV7-9 and J is TRBJ2-3; D unclear. The CDR3 consists of 15 residues. Germline V gene data show CDR1 as SEHNR and CDR2 as FQNEAQ (reference sequence). Trimming pared 3 bases from V and 2 bases from J, leaving 12 bases between.

The chain carries TRBV4-2 and TRBJ2-1; 11 bases match TRBD2. The CDR3 has 15 residues. V gave up 5 bases and J gave up 5 bases; unmatched junction bases: 5. In germline, CDR1 is LGHNA, CDR2 YNFKEQ. CDR3 sequence: CASSWGLAEDNEQFF. The CDR3 coding sequence is TGTGCCAGCAGCTGGGGACTAGCGGAAGACAATGAGCAGTTCTTC.

The chain carries TRBV30 and TRBJ2-2; 8 bases are shared with TRBD1. The CDR3 covers 12 residues. V was clipped by 8 bases and J by 3 bases; unmatched bases: 2. Germline CDR1 reads GTSNPN; CDR2 reads SVGIG (reference sequence). The chain's CDR3 is CAGTGDTGELFF. The CDR3 coding sequence is TGTGCCGGGACAGGTGACACCGGGGAGCTGTTTTTT.

The V and J genes are TRBV7-9 and TRBJ1-3; possibly TRBD1 for D (5 bases). Germline-derived CDR1 and CDR2 are SEHNR and FQNEAQ (reference sequence). There are 15 residues in the CDR3. Trimming shortened V by 5 bases and J by 2 bases, and 13 bases separated the two germline ends. CDR3: CASSPVLGAGNTIYF. For the CDR3, the DNA is TGTGCCAGCAGCCCTGTCTTGGGGGCTGGAAACACCATATATTTT.

The chain employs TRBV13 and TRBJ2-5; no clear D gene. Per germline, CDR1 PRHDT and CDR2 FYEKMQ (reference sequence). The CDR3 runs to 15 residues. The V and J ends lost 2 bases and 0 bases respectively, with 10 bases between them. CDR3 region: CASSLSGSNQETQYF. Written as DNA, the CDR3 is TGTGCCAGCAGCTTAAGTGGCAGCAACCAAGAGACCCAGTACTTC.

This sequence joins TRBV19 and TRBJ2-1; maybe TRBD2 (5 bases). Germline V gene sequence: CDR1 LNHDA, CDR2 SQIVND (reference sequence). V shed 2 bases and J shed 9 bases, with 11 bases lying between them. The CDR3 is 13 residues long. CDR3 loop: CASSIYEGPEQFF. CDR3 nucleotides: TGTGCCAGTAGTATATATGAGGGTCCTGAGCAGTTCTTC.

The chain is built from TRBV9 and TRBJ2-7; the match to TRBD2 covers 8 bases. V gave up 3 bases and J gave up 3 bases; unmatched junction bases: 8. From germline, CDR1 is SGDLS and CDR2 YYNGEE. This CDR3 region has 15 residues. The chain's CDR3 is CASSGSSGNHYEQYF. The CDR3 DNA is TGTGCCAGCAGCGGGAGTAGCGGGAACCACTACGAGCAGTACTTC.

The V gene is TRBV2, the J gene TRBJ2-7; D is uncertain. Germline CDR1 reads SNHLY; CDR2 reads FYNNEI. The length of the CDR3 is 15 residues. V lost 4 bases, J lost 3 bases, and 16 bases lay in between. Written as DNA, the CDR3 is TGTGCCAGCAGTGTTAGCCGTCCTACGCTCTACGAGCAGTACTTC. Translating it yields CASSVSRPTLYEQYF.

This clone was observed once. The rearrangement joins TRBV7-6 to TRBJ2-3; either TRBD1 or TRBD2 may supply D (6 bases each). Germline CDR1 reads SGHVS; CDR2 reads FNYEAQ. The CDR3 runs 13 residues. Trimming took off 5 bases at V and 2 bases at J, with 8 bases between the two ends. CDR3 DNA: TGTGCCAGCAGCGGGGGGCCCACAGATACGCAGTATTTT. Its translation: CASSGGPTDTQYF.

The V gene is TRBV21-1, the J gene TRBJ2-7; the table's D call TRBD2 went unverified against the DNA. TRBV21-1 is a documented pseudogene. CDR3 size: 10 residues. DNA of the CDR3: TGTGCCAGCAGCAGCGGCGAGCAGTACTTC. Translated, it gives CASSSGEQYF.

The rearrangement links TRBV5-4 to TRBJ2-1, with 15 nucleotides matching TRBD2. Germline trimming cut 6 bases from V and 7 bases from J; bases unmatched to any gene: 2. This CDR3 is 14 amino acids long. The germline gives CDR1 SGHNT, CDR2 YYREEE (reference sequence). This chain's CDR3 is CASTGTSGRNEQFF. The CDR3 region has the DNA TGTGCCAGCACTGGGACTAGCGGGAGGAATGAGCAGTTCTTC.

The chain joins TRBV19 to TRBJ1-2, with 8 bases that match TRBD1. The CDR3 extends over 11 amino acids. Germline V gene data show CDR1 as LNHDA and CDR2 as SQIVND (reference sequence). Trimming cost V 5 bases and J 14 bases; bases outside gene matches: 7. CDR3 amino acids: CASSAPGGETF. Here the CDR3 DNA reads TGTGCCAGTAGTGCTCCAGGGGGCGAAACCTTC.

V usage is TRBV7-9 and J usage is TRBJ2-2, with 9 nucleotides matching TRBD1. Looked up from germline, CDR1 is SEHNR and CDR2 is FQNEAQ (reference sequence). The CDR3 sequence is 16 residues long. After removal of 3 bases from V and 5 bases from J, the junction contained 7 bases not matched to a gene. The CDR3 region has the DNA TGTGCCAGCAGCTTGAGCCGGGACAGGGTTACCGGGGAGCTGTTTTTT. Amino acids: CASSLSRDRVTGELFF.

The J gene is TRBJ2-1, the V gene TRBV7-3; D is unresolved. The CDR3 extends over 14 amino acids. From germline, CDR1 is SGHTA and CDR2 FQGTGA. V was shortened by 5 bases and J by 7 bases, with 15 bases between the two germline ends. The CDR3 protein is CASSHPGPGNEQFF. For the CDR3, the DNA is TGTGCCAGCAGCCACCCGGGCCCTGGTAATGAGCAGTTCTTC.

The V call is TRBV9, the J call TRBJ2-1; 10 positions agree with TRBD1. J was trimmed by 3 bases and V by 4 bases; bases with no gene match: 4. This CDR3 comprises 15 residues. Germline values: CDR1 SGDLS, CDR2 YYNGEE. CDR3 sequence (DNA): TGTGCCAGCAGCCCGTGGACAGGGGGCTACAATGAGCAGTTCTTC. Translated: CASSPWTGGYNEQFF. The entire variable domain, with the rest obtained from reference TRBV9 and TRBJ2-1, is as follows: DSGVTQTPKHLITATGQRVTLRCSPRSGDLSVYWYQQSLDQGLQFLIQYYNGEERAKGNILERFSAQQFPDLHSELNLSSLELGDSALYFCASSPWTGGYNEQFFGPGTRLTVL.

The chain employs TRBV6-1 and TRBJ2-7; no clear D. The CDR3 has 17 residues. V shed 0 bases and J shed 1 base, with 16 bases lying between them. From germline, CDR1 is MNHNS and CDR2 SASEGT. This CDR3 is CASSEADQSDLSYEQYF. As DNA, the CDR3 is TGTGCCAGCAGTGAAGCCGACCAGAGCGACTTATCCTACGAGCAGTACTTC.

The chain links TRBV4-1 to TRBJ1-3; no firm D call. Looked up from germline, CDR1 is MGHRA and CDR2 is YSYEKL. With 2 bases removed from V and 4 bases from J, the gap between germline ends came to 6 bases. The CDR3 loop spans 13 amino acids. As DNA, the CDR3 is TGCGCCAGCAGCCAACCCGGGGGAAACACCATATATTTT. Its protein product is CASSQPGGNTIYF.

The CDR3 bases are TGTGCCAGTAAGGTCGCAGGGAGTAGGGTCTCTGGGGCCAACGTCCTGACTTTC. Translating gives CASKVAGSRVSGANVLTF. V and J are TRBV19 and TRBJ2-6; D may match TRBD1 or TRBD2 (5 bases each). The V end was cut by 7 bases, the J end by 0 bases, with 19 bases between. Germline-derived CDR1 and CDR2 are LNHDA and SQIVND (reference sequence). The CDR3 has 18 residues.

The CDR3 protein is CASSILGLYNEQFF. In DNA, the CDR3 is TGTGCCAGTAGTATACTAGGGTTGTACAATGAGCAGTTCTTC. This chain connects TRBV19 to TRBJ2-1; D gene ambiguous. The V end lost 2 bases, the J end lost 4 bases, and 9 bases lay between the germline ends. Germline CDR1 LNHDA, CDR2 SQIVND (reference sequence). The CDR3 length is 14 residues. Looking up the rest from reference TRBV19 and TRBJ2-1 gives the full variable domain: DGGITQSPKYLFRKEGQNVTLSCEQNLNHDAMYWYRQDPGQGLRLIYYSQIVNDFQKGDIAEGYSVSREKKESFPLTVTSAQKNPTAFYLCASSILGLYNEQFFGPGTRLTVL.

The chain has TRBV5-6 and TRBJ1-4; TRBD1 is a possible D gene (5 bases). Trimming removed 4 bases at V and 6 bases at J, with 13 bases between. The CDR3 length is 14 residues. The V gene's germline CDR1 is SGHDT and CDR2 YYEEEE. The CDR3, as DNA: TGTGCCAGCAGCCGACCGGAGGGGCATGAAAAACTGTTTTTT. It translates to CASSRPEGHEKLFF.

V gene TRBV2 combines with J gene TRBJ2-7, with TRBD2 matching 10 bases. CDR3 length equals 15 residues. With V trimmed by 3 bases and J by 0 bases, 2 bases remained unmatched. The germline gives CDR1 SNHLY, CDR2 FYNNEI. The CDR3 nucleotides are TGTGCCAGCAGTGAGGCTAGCGGGAGCTCCTACGAGCAGTACTTC. Residues: CASSEASGSSYEQYF.

V is TRBV19 and J is TRBJ1-2; weak D call: TRBD1 (5 bases). Deletions cut 5 bases from V and 12 bases from J, with 16 bases between. CDR1 is LNHDA and CDR2 is SQIVND in the germline V gene (reference sequence). The CDR3 loop spans 12 amino acids. CDR3 bases: TGTGCCAGTAGTCCAGGAGGCAGGGCCCACACCTTC. Residues: CASSPGGRAHTF.

The chain recombines TRBV10-2 with TRBJ2-7; possibly TRBD1 or TRBD2 for D (5 bases each). The germline gives CDR1 WSHSY, CDR2 SAAADI. Trimming removed 6 bases at V and 2 bases at J, with 14 bases between. CDR3 size: 14 residues. CDR3 in amino acids: CASRRPGPPYEQYF. The CDR3 DNA follows: TGCGCCAGCAGGAGACCGGGACCACCCTACGAGCAGTACTTC.

The CDR3 is CASSWGSGPYEQYF. The CDR3 DNA follows: TGTGCCAGCAGTTGGGGTAGCGGGCCCTACGAGCAGTACTTC. The chain links TRBV28 to TRBJ2-7; TRBD2 matches 7 bases. The CDR3 contains 14 residues. The V gene end was trimmed by 4 bases and the J gene end by 2 bases; junction bases not matched to a gene: 5. Germline V lookup: CDR1 MDHEN, CDR2 SYDVKM. The full variable domain, completed using reference TRBV28 and TRBJ2-7, is DVKVTQSSRYLVKRTGEKVFLECVQDMDHENMFWYRQDPGLGLRLIYFSYDVKMKEKGDIPEGYSVSREKKERFSLILESASTNQTSMYLCASSWGSGPYEQYFGPGTRLTVT.